This T cell receptor (beta chain) derives from a study of shared clonotypes between healthy human individuals. Only in-frame clones appear in the TCRdb table, and some are missing; sequencing was by immunoSEQ multiplex PCR. The sample consists of about 580,000 clones, about 98% of them appearing once. This CDR3 is built from 10 residues. Germline V gives CDR1 SNHLY, CDR2 FYNNEI. V was clipped by 5 bases and J by 6 bases, with 2 bases between them. Naive CD8 cells lacked CD45RO and underwent positive selection for CCR7, leaving out terminally differentiated effector memory CD45RA+ cells. This clone appeared a single time.

V usage is TRBV2 and J usage is TRBJ2-1; D gene unclear. The origin of this receptor is a man aged 25 to 45 in good health. The sequencing sample was made of naive CD8+ T cells sorted from blood. The CDR3 bases are TGTGCCAGCAGTACCAATGAGCAGTTCTTC. Its translation is CASSTNEQFF.